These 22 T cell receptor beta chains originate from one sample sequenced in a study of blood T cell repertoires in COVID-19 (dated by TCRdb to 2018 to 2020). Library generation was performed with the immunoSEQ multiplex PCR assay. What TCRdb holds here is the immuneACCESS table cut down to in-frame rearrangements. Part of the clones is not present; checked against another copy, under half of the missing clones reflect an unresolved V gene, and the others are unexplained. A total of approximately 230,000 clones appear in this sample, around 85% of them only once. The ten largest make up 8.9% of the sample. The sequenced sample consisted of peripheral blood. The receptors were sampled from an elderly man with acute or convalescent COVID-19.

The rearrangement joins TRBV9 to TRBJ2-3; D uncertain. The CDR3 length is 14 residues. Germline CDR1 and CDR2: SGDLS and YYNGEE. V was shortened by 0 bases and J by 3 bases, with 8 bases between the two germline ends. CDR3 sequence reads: CASSVDAITDTQYF. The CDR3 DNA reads TGTGCCAGCAGCGTAGATGCTATTACAGATACGCAGTATTTT. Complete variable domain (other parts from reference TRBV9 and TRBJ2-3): DSGVTQTPKHLITATGQRVTLRCSPRSGDLSVYWYQQSLDQGLQFLIQYYNGEERAKGNILERFSAQQFPDLHSELNLSSLELGDSALYFCASSVDAITDTQYFGPGTRLTVL.

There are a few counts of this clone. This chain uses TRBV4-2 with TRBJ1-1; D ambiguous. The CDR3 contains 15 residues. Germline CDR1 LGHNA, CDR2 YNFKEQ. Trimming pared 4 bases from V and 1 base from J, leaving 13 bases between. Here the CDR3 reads CASSPRVGGNTEAFF. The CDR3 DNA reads TGTGCCAGCAGCCCTCGGGTAGGAGGGAACACTGAAGCTTTCTTT.

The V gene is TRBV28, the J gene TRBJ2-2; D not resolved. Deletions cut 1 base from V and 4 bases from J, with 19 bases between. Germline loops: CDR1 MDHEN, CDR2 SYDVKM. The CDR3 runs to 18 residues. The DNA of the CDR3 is TGTGCCAGCAGTTTATCCCCCTCCGGTCTAACGGGCACCGGGGAGCTGTTTTTT. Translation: CASSLSPSGLTGTGELFF.

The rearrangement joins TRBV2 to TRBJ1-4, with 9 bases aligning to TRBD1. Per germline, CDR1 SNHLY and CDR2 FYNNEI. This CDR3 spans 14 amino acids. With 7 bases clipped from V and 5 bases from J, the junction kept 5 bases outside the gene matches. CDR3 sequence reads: CASNFGTGNEKLFF. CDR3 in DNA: TGTGCCAGCAATTTCGGGACAGGGAATGAAAAACTGTTTTTT.

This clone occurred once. The chain's CDR3 is CASSLLAGTDTQYF. The DNA for the CDR3 is TGTGCCAGCAGCTTACTAGCGGGCACAGATACGCAGTATTTT. The chain is built from TRBV7-8 and TRBJ2-3, with TRBD2 matching over 7 bases. The germline V gene has CDR1 SGHVS and CDR2 FQNEAQ. This CDR3 region has 14 residues. V was pared by 2 bases and J by 1 base, with 0 bases of the junction left unmatched. Together with reference TRBV7-8 and TRBJ2-3, the CDR3 gives the full variable domain: GAGVSQSPRYKVAKRGQDVALRCDPISGHVSLFWYQQALGQGPEFLTYFQNEAQLDKSGLPSDRFFAERPEGSVSTLKIQRTQQEDSAVYLCASSLLAGTDTQYFGPGTRLTVL.

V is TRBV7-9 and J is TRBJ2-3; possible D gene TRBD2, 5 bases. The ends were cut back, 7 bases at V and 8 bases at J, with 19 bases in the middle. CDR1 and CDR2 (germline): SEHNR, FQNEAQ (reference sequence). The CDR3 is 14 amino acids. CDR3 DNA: TGTGCCAGCACCCCTGGAAGCGGTTGGGTTACGCAGTATTTT. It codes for CASTPGSGWVTQYF.

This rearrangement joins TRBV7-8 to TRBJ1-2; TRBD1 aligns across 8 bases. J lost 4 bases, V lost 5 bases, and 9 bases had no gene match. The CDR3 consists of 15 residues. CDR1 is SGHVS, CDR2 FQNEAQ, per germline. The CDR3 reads CASSTDRGRGYGYTF. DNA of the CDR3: TGTGCCAGCAGCACCGACAGGGGAAGAGGCTATGGCTACACCTTC.

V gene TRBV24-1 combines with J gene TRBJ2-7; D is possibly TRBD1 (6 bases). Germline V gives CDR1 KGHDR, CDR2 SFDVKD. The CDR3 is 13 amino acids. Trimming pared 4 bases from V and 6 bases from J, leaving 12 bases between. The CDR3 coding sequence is TGTGCCACCAGTGACTCGGGACAACCCGAGCAGTACTTC. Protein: CATSDSGQPEQYF.

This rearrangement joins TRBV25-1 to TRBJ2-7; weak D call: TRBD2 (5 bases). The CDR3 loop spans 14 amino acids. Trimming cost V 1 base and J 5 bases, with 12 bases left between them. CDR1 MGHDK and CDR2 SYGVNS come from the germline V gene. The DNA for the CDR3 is TGTGCCAGCAGTGAATCCCTGGCGAGGGACGAGCAGTACTTC. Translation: CASSESLARDEQYF.

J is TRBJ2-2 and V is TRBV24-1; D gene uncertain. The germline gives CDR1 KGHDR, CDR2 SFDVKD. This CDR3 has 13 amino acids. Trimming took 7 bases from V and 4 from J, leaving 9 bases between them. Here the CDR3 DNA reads TGTGCCACCAGGCGTCCTGGCACCGGGGAGCTGTTTTTT. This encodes CATRRPGTGELFF.

The CDR3, as DNA: TGTGCCAGCAAGGAGCGGGAACAGGGCGAGCAGTACTTC. This gives the protein CASKEREQGEQYF. This chain connects TRBV6-5 to TRBJ2-7; D is perhaps TRBD2 (7 bases). In germline, CDR1 is MNHEY, CDR2 SVGAGI. Deletions cut 7 bases from V and 6 bases from J, with 16 bases between. The CDR3 has 13 residues.

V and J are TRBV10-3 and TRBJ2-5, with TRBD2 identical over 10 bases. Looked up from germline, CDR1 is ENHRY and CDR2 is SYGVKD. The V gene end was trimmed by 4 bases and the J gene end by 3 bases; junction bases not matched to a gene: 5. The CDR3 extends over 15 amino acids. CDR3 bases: TGTGCCATCAGTGTTGGGACTAGCGCTAAAGAGACCCAGTACTTC. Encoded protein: CAISVGTSAKETQYF.

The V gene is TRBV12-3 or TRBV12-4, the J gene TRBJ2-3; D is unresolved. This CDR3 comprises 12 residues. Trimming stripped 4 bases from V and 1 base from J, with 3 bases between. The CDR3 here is CASSSGTDTQYF. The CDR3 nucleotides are TGTGCCAGCAGTTCAGGCACAGATACGCAGTATTTT.

The CDR3 bases are TGCGCCAGCAGCAATAGCGGGAGGGCCGGGTACGAGCAGTACTTC. This translates into CASSNSGRAGYEQYF. The rearrangement joins TRBV5-1 to TRBJ2-7; 11 nucleotides match TRBD2. The CDR3 sequence is 15 residues long. The J segment lost 4 bases and the V segment lost 4 bases, leaving 7 bases of the junction unmatched. Germline CDR1 reads SGHRS; CDR2 reads YFSETQ.

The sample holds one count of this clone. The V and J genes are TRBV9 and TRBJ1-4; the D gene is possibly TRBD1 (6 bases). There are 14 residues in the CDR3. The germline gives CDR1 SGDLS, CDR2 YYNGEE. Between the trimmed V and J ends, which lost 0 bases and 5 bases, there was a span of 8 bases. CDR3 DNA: TGTGCCAGCAGCGTAGACAGGGAGAATGAAAAACTGTTTTTT. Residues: CASSVDRENEKLFF.

Written as DNA, the CDR3 is TGTGCCAGTAGTATACGGGACACCTACGAGCAGTACTTC. This sequence encodes CASSIRDTYEQYF. The V call is TRBV19, the J call TRBJ2-7; D is possibly TRBD1 (6 bases). Germline CDR1 and CDR2: LNHDA and SQIVND (reference sequence). Trimming pared 2 bases from V and 2 bases from J, leaving 7 bases between. The CDR3 spans 13 residues. The complete variable domain, with remaining parts taken from reference TRBV19 and TRBJ2-7, reads DGGITQSPKYLFRKEGQNVTLSCEQNLNHDAMYWYRQDPGQGLRLIYYSQIVNDFQKGDIAEGYSVSREKKESFPLTVTSAQKNPTAFYLCASSIRDTYEQYFGPGTRLTVT.

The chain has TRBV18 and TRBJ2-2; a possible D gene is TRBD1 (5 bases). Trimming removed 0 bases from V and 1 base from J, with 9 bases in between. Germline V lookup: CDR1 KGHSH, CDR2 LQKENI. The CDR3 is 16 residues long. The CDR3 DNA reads TGTGCCAGCTCACCACCCCAGGGCCGGAACACCGGGGAGCTGTTTTTT. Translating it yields CASSPPQGRNTGELFF.

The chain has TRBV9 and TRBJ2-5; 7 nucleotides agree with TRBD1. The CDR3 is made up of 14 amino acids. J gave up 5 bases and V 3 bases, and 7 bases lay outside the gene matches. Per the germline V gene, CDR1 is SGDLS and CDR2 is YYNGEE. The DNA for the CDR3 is TGTGCCAGCAGCGCCAGACAGGGTCGGGAGACCCAGTACTTC. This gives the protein CASSARQGRETQYF.

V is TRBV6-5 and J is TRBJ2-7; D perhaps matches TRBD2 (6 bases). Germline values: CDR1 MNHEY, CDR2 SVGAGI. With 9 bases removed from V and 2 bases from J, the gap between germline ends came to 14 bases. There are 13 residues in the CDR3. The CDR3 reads CASAGMPTYEQYF. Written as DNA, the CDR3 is TGTGCCAGTGCGGGAATGCCTACCTACGAGCAGTACTTC.

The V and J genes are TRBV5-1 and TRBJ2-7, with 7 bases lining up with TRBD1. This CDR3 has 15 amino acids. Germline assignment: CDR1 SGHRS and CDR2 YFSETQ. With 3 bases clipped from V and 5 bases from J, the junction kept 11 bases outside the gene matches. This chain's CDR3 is CASSSKRDRVDEQYF. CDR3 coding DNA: TGCGCCAGCAGCTCAAAACGAGACAGGGTGGACGAGCAGTACTTC. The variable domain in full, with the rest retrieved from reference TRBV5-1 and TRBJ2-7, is KAGVTQTPRYLIKTRGQQVTLSCSPISGHRSVSWYQQTPGQGLQFLFEYFSETQRNKGNFPGRFSGRQFSNSRSEMNVSTLELGDSALYLCASSSKRDRVDEQYFGPGTRLTVT.

The CDR3 reads CASSPPFGQGASKKTQYF. CDR3 bases: TGTGCCAGCTCACCACCGTTCGGACAGGGGGCCAGCAAGAAGACCCAGTACTTC. The chain links TRBV18 to TRBJ2-5; 11 bases are shared with TRBD1. CDR1 and CDR2 (germline): KGHSH, LQKENI. With V trimmed by 0 bases and J by 6 bases, 12 bases remained unmatched. This CDR3 spans 18 amino acids.

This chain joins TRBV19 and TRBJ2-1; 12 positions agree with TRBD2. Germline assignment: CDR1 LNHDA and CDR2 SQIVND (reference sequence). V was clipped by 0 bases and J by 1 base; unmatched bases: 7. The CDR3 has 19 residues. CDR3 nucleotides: TGTGCCAGTAGTATAGATTTCCTAGCGGGGGGGCGATCCTACAATGAGCAGTTCTTC. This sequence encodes CASSIDFLAGGRSYNEQFF.